Listed below are T cell receptor beta chains from one sample, sequenced in a study of blood T cell repertoires in COVID-19. The table came from immunoSEQ multiplex PCR; TCRdb's copy has only in-frame clones and leaves some out. The data show about 270,000 clones, with 80% to 90% seen just once and roughly 2.5% held by the top ten. Input material: PBMCs or T cells enriched from blood (not recorded which). These receptors all stem from a woman younger than 30 who had recovered from COVID-19. CDR3s include the opening cysteine and the closing phenylalanine or tryptophan. The order of the fields is J gene, V gene, clone size, D gene, CDR3 DNA, CDR3 protein. A D gene is named only where the DNA matches it firmly. Not all rows give a size; the values are once, few, many and, for expanded clones, a class.

>TRBJ2-5|TRBV7-2|NA|NA
TGTGCCAGCAGCTTCCGAGAGACCCAGTACTTC
CASSFRETQYF
>TRBJ2-2|TRBV24-1|NA|NA
TGTGCCACCAGTGATCAGGGACTCAAAACCGGGGAGCTGTTTTTT
CATSDQGLKTGELFF
>TRBJ2-5|TRBV7-2|once|TRBD2
TGTGCCAGCAGCGCCACACTAGCGGGGGGGCCAATGGAGACCCAGTACTTC
CASSATLAGGPMETQYF
>TRBJ2-4|TRBV11-2|NA|TRBD1
TGTGCCAGCAGCCCCAGGGGGTTGGCCAAAAACATTCAGTACTTC
CASSPRGLAKNIQYF
>TRBJ2-1|TRBV6-5|NA|TRBD1
TGTGCCAGCAGTTCCCCCCGACAGGGTTCGAATGAGCAGTTCTTC
CASSSPRQGSNEQFF
>TRBJ2-1|TRBV7-8|NA|TRBD1
TGTGCCAGCAGCTTAGCATGGACAGGACACAATGAGCAGTTCTTC
CASSLAWTGHNEQFF
>TRBJ1-2|TRBV24-1|NA|TRBD1
TGTGCCACCAGTGAGGGTCAGGGGGCGCGCGGCTACACCTTC
CATSEGQGARGYTF
>TRBJ1-5|TRBV3-1/TRBV3-2|NA|NA
TGTGCCAGCAGCCAAGTATGGGGCGGCAATCAGCCCCAGCATTTT
CASSQVWGGNQPQHF
>TRBJ2-1|TRBV10-1|NA|TRBD2
TGCGCCAGCAGTGAGTCACCTAGCGGGGGCCTAAGCTCCTACAATGAGCAGTTCTTC
CASSESPSGGLSSYNEQFF
>TRBJ2-7|TRBV6-5|NA|TRBD2
TGTGCCAGCAGTTACTCGTCCCTAGCGGCTGGGTACGAGCAGTACTTC
CASSYSSLAAGYEQYF
>TRBJ1-2|TRBV19|NA|NA
TGTGCCAGTAGTCCGCCCATACTGAACTATGGCTACACCTTC
CASSPPILNYGYTF
>TRBJ1-2|TRBV19|NA|TRBD1
TGTGCCAGCACCGGGACAGGGGTCACCTATGGCTACACCTTC
CASTGTGVTYGYTF
>TRBJ1-4|TRBV3-1/TRBV3-2|NA|NA
TGTGCCAGCAGCCAATTCTTTCAGGCTAATGAAAAACTGTTTTTT
CASSQFFQANEKLFF
>TRBJ2-1|TRBV7-9|NA|NA
TGTGCCAGCAGCTTGGGACATATGGGCAATGAGCAGTTCTTC
CASSLGHMGNEQFF
>TRBJ1-3|TRBV7-9|NA|NA
TGTGCCAGCAGCTTATCAGGGCAGGGTGGAAACACCATATATTTT
CASSLSGQGGNTIYF
>TRBJ2-2|TRBV5-1|NA|TRBD2
TGCGCCGGAACTAGCGGGCCGAACACCGGGGAGCTGTTTTTT
CAGTSGPNTGELFF
>TRBJ2-7|TRBV6-2/TRBV6-3|NA|NA
TGTGCCAGCAGTAGTGGCGGATCCTACGAGCAGTACTTC
CASSSGGSYEQYF
>TRBJ2-5|TRBV5-1|once|TRBD1
TGCGCCAGCAGCTCGACCGGGACAGGGGGACTCGAGACCCAGTACTTC
CASSSTGTGGLETQYF
>TRBJ2-2|TRBV18|NA|TRBD1
TGTGCCAGCTTTTCGGGACAGGGGAACACCGGGGAGCTGTTTTTT
CASFSGQGNTGELFF
>TRBJ1-2|TRBV3-1/TRBV3-2|few|NA
TGTGCCAGCAGCCAAGGCGACAGTCCGAGGGGCTACACCTTC
CASSQGDSPRGYTF
>TRBJ1-3|TRBV7-6|NA|NA
TGTGCCAGCAGCTTAGCGGGGTCGGGAGGAAACACCATATATTTT
CASSLAGSGGNTIYF
>TRBJ2-3|TRBV7-2|NA|TRBD2
TGTGCCAGCAGATTAATCGGGACTAGCGGGGGGGCATGGGATACGCAGTATTTT
CASRLIGTSGGAWDTQYF
>TRBJ1-3|TRBV28|NA|NA
TGTGCCAGCAGTTTATCAGGGTCTGGAAACACCATATATTTT
CASSLSGSGNTIYF
>TRBJ2-3|TRBV5-4|NA|NA
TGTGCCAGCAGCTCCCCCTCCGGTATCACAGATACGCAGTATTTT
CASSSPSGITDTQYF
>TRBJ1-2|TRBV28|once|NA
TGTGCCTCGGAGGACCGATCTAACTATGGCTACACCTTC
CASEDRSNYGYTF
>TRBJ2-7|TRBV7-8|NA|TRBD2
TGTGCCAGCAGCTTAGCGGAGAGCGGGGGGCTAGCGTACGAGCAGTACTTC
CASSLAESGGLAYEQYF
>TRBJ1-6|TRBV3-1/TRBV3-2|NA|NA
TGTGCCAGCAGCCAAGCCGGGATCGGAAATTCACCCCTCCACTTT
CASSQAGIGNSPLHF
>TRBJ1-2|TRBV24-1|few|TRBD1
TGTGCCACCAGTGATGCCGACAGGGGGTATGGCTACACCTTC
CATSDADRGYGYTF
>TRBJ1-1|TRBV7-9|NA|NA
TGTGCCAGCAGCTTCTGGAACGCTAGCATGAACACTGAAGCTTTCTTT
CASSFWNASMNTEAFF
>TRBJ2-5|TRBV28|NA|TRBD2
TGTGCCAGCAGTTTCACTAGCGGGGTTAAAGAGACCCAGTACTTC
CASSFTSGVKETQYF
>TRBJ1-5|TRBV5-1|NA|NA
TGCGCCAGCAGCTTGATGTCCGGTGGCAATCAGCCCCAGCATTTT
CASSLMSGGNQPQHF
>TRBJ1-1|TRBV4-1|NA|TRBD1
TGCGCCAGCAGCCTTGGACAGGGGGCCTTGAACACTGAAGCTTTCTTT
CASSLGQGALNTEAFF
>TRBJ1-2|TRBV4-1|NA|NA
TGCGCCAGCAGCCAAGATCTGCGGGATCTGGATGGCTACACCTTC
CASSQDLRDLDGYTF
>TRBJ1-1|TRBV5-1|NA|TRBD1
TGCGCCAGCAGCGCCGGGACAGCCAGTGAAGCTTTCTTT
CASSAGTASEAFF
>TRBJ1-4|TRBV7-6|NA|NA
TGTGCCAGCAGCTTCCGGGCGGGGGGAAATACCCGAAAACTGTTTTTT
CASSFRAGGNTRKLFF
>TRBJ1-5|TRBV28|few|NA
TGTGCCAGCGTCACGGGGGGGGGCAATCAGCCCCAGCATTTT
CASVTGGGNQPQHF
>TRBJ1-5|TRBV30|NA|TRBD1
TGTGCCTGGAGTGGCGGACAGGGACCCACCAATCAGCCCCAGCATTTT
CAWSGGQGPTNQPQHF
>TRBJ2-7|TRBV6-5|NA|NA
TGTGCCAGCAGTTACTCGGGAGTTTCCTACGAGCAGTACTTC
CASSYSGVSYEQYF
>TRBJ1-5|TRBV2|once|NA
TGTGCCAGCAGACTCGGGACGGGGGTTAATCAGCCCCAGCATTTT
CASRLGTGVNQPQHF
>TRBJ2-7|TRBV12-5|once|NA
TGTGCTAGTGGTTTGGTACCGACGGGGAGATCCTACGAGCAGTACTTC
CASGLVPTGRSYEQYF
>TRBJ1-1|TRBV5-1|NA|TRBD1
TGCGCCAGCAGCGGGACAGGGAGCCCGAATGAAGCTTTCTTT
CASSGTGSPNEAFF
>TRBJ1-2|TRBV14|once|TRBD1
TGTGCCAGCAGCCCTTCTGGAGGGGGCGCGAAACTTGATGGCTACACCTTC
CASSPSGGGAKLDGYTF
>TRBJ1-1|TRBV5-1|NA|TRBD1
TGCGCCAGCAGCTTACAGGGGGGAGGAACTGAAGCTTTCTTT
CASSLQGGGTEAFF
>TRBJ2-2|TRBV5-4|NA|TRBD2
TGTGCCAGCAGCTTAGGACTAGCGGGGGGCACCGGGGAGCTGTTTTTT
CASSLGLAGGTGELFF
>TRBJ1-5|TRBV6-5|NA|NA
TGTGCCAGCAGTTATACAGGGTATGATCAGCCCCAGCATTTT
CASSYTGYDQPQHF
>TRBJ2-7|TRBV7-8|NA|TRBD1
TGTGCCAGCAGCACTCGACAGGGACCCGACGAGCAGTACTTC
CASSTRQGPDEQYF
>TRBJ2-7|TRBV1|NA|NA
TGCACCAGCAGCCATGCGGGGGGGCGAGACGAGCAGTACTTC
CTSSHAGGRDEQYF
>TRBJ1-2|TRBV27|NA|NA
TGTGCCAGCAGCCAACAGGGTGCTGTTGGCTACACCTTC
CASSQQGAVGYTF
>TRBJ1-5|TRBV7-9|NA|NA
TGTGCCAGCAGCCCTGGGGGGGAATGGGGCAATCAGCCCCAGCATTTT
CASSPGGEWGNQPQHF
>TRBJ2-2|TRBV5-6|NA|NA
TGTGCCAGCAGCTTGTTTGGACAGAGCAACACCGGGGAGCTGTTTTTT
CASSLFGQSNTGELFF
>TRBJ2-3|TRBV10-3|NA|NA
TGTGCCATCAGATCGGACAGCGTTTCGGCAGATACGCAGTATTTT
CAIRSDSVSADTQYF
>TRBJ1-2|TRBV5-1|once|NA
TGCGCCAGCAGCTCGGGACTGCCCTACACCTTC
CASSSGLPYTF
>TRBJ1-1|TRBV5-1|NA|NA
TGCGCCAGCAGCTTATCCCTACCTTCGACTGAAGCTTTCTTT
CASSLSLPSTEAFF
>TRBJ1-6|TRBV10-3|NA|NA
TGTGCCATCAGTGGGCGTGGGGCTCCCGGCTCACCCCTCCACTTT
CAISGRGAPGSPLHF